This T cell receptor (beta chain) is from a study of T cell changes during pregnancy in multiple sclerosis. Germline V lookup: CDR1 SNHLY, CDR2 FYNNEI. Trimming removed 8 bases from V and 8 bases from J; junction bases left unmatched: 5. This CDR3 has 14 amino acids. Assay: immunoSEQ multiplex PCR; the TCRdb copy retains only in-frame clones and omits some. This sample carries 100,000 or so clones, over 85% of them seen once, and the ten largest clones take around 4%. Material: peripheral blood, obtained in the first trimester of pregnancy. The sequence came from a female donor with multiple sclerosis, enrolled in a pregnancy study. This rearrangement joins TRBV2 to TRBJ2-3; TRBD2 agrees at 15 bases. Here the CDR3 reads CASQGLAGGRTQYF. DNA for the CDR3: TGTGCCAGCCAAGGACTAGCGGGGGGGCGTACGCAGTATTTT.